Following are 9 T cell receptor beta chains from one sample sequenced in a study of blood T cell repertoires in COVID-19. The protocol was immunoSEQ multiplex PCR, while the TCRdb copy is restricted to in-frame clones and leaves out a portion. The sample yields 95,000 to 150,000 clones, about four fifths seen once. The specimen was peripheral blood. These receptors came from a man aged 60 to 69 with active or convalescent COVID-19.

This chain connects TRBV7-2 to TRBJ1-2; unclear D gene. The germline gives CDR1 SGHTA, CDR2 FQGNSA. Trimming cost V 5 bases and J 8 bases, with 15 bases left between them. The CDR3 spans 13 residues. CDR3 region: CASSPSPGIGYTF. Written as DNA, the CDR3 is TGTGCCAGCAGCCCCTCCCCGGGAATCGGCTACACCTTC.

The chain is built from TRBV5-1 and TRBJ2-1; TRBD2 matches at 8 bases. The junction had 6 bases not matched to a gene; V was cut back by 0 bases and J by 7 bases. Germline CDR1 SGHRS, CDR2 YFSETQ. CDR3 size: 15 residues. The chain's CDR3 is CASSLEGGTRNEQFF. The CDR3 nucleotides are TGCGCCAGCAGCTTGGAGGGCGGGACTAGAAATGAGCAGTTCTTC.

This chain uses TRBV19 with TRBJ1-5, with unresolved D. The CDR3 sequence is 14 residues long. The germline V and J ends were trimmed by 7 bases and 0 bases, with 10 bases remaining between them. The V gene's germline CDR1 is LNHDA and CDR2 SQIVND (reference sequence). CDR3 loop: CASNEDFSNQPQHF. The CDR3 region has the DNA TGTGCCAGTAACGAGGACTTTAGCAATCAGCCCCAGCATTTT.

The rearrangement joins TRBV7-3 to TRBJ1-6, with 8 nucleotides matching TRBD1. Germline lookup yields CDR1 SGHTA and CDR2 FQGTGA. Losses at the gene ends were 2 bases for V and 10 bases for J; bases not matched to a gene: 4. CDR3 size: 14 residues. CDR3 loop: CASSLGAGGSPLHF. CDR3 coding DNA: TGTGCCAGCAGCTTAGGCGCAGGGGGCTCACCCCTCCACTTT.

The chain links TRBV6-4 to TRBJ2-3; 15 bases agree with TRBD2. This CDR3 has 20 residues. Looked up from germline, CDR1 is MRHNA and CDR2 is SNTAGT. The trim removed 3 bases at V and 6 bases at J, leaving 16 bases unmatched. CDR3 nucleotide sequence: TGTGCCAGCAGTGATTCTGGACTAGCGGGAGGGTCGCATATCCCCGATACGCAGTATTTT. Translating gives CASSDSGLAGGSHIPDTQYF.

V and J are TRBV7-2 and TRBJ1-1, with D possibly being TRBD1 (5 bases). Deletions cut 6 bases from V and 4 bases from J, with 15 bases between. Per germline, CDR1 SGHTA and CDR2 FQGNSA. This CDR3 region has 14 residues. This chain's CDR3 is CASRTRDYGTEAFF. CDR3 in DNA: TGTGCCAGCAGAACCAGGGATTATGGCACTGAAGCTTTCTTT.

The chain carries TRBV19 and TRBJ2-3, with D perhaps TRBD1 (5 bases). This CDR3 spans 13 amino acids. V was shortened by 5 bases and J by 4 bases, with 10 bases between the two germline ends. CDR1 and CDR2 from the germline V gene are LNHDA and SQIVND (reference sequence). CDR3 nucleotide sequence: TGTGCCAGTAGTCTGGGGCTAGCAGATACGCAGTATTTT. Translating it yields CASSLGLADTQYF.

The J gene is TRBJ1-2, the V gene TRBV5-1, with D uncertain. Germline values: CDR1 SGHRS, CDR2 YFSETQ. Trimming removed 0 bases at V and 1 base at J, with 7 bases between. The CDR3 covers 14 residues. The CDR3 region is CASSLDGNNYGYTF. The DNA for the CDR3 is TGCGCCAGCAGCTTGGACGGGAATAACTATGGCTACACCTTC.

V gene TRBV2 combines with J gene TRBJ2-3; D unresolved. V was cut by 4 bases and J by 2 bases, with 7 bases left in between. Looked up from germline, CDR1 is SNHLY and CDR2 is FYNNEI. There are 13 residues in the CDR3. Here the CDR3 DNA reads TGTGCCAGCAGTGGCGGCATCACAGATACGCAGTATTTT. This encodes CASSGGITDTQYF.